Each of the 3 T cell receptor beta chains below was sequenced from the same sample in a study of lymphopenia after photon versus proton radiotherapy. Libraries were prepared by immunoSEQ multiplex PCR; TCRdb keeps only in-frame clonotypes and omits some of them. The sample includes around 160,000 clones, approximately 86% seen only once; the top ten take approximately 4.7%. The input for sequencing was peripheral blood, taken from a patient treated with photon-based radiotherapy. These receptors came from a man aged 50 to 60 with gastric cancer.

The rearrangement uses TRBV9 and TRBJ2-7; TRBD2 matches 8 bases. J lost 3 bases, V lost 0 bases, and 8 bases had no gene match. Germline lookup yields CDR1 SGDLS and CDR2 YYNGEE. This CDR3 is built from 16 residues. The CDR3 region is CASSVGYGSGIYEQYF. In nucleotides, the CDR3 is TGTGCCAGCAGCGTAGGCTACGGTAGCGGGATCTACGAGCAGTACTTC.

J is TRBJ1-2 and V is TRBV27; TRBD1 matches 7 bases. The junction had 3 bases not matched to a gene; V was cut back by 6 bases and J by 8 bases. Germline V gives CDR1 MNHEY, CDR2 SMNVEV (reference sequence). The CDR3 sequence is 11 residues long. The CDR3 DNA reads TGTGCCAGCAGCGACAGGGACGGCTACACCTTC. Translating it yields CASSDRDGYTF.

The chain joins TRBV21-1 to TRBJ2-1. TRBV21-1 is a pseudogene locus. This CDR3 contains 14 residues. This CDR3 is CASSIYRRHNEQFF. The CDR3, as DNA: TGTGCCAGCAGCATTTACAGGAGGCACAATGAGCAGTTCTTC.